These 2 T cell receptor beta chains originate from one sample sequenced in a study of shared clonotypes between healthy human individuals. Sequenced by immunoSEQ multiplex PCR; TCRdb stores in-frame clones only, minus some. The data show 2 million to 2.5 million clones, around 90% seen once. Sequencing was carried out using naive CD4+ T cells from PBMCs. Subset meaning: CD45RA+ positively selected. These TCRs come from a man between 18 and 29 years old in good health. Some clones in this sample may be carry-over from other donors' samples.

The chain recombines TRBV7-3 with TRBJ2-5; 7 nucleotides align to TRBD2. The germline V gene encodes CDR1 SGHTA and CDR2 FQGTGA. The CDR3 runs 15 residues. V was pared by 5 bases and J by 1 base, with 7 bases of the junction left unmatched. The CDR3 here is CASSLSGGSQETQYF. DNA for the CDR3: TGTGCCAGCAGCCTCTCAGGCGGGAGCCAAGAGACCCAGTACTTC.

This clone was observed once. The genes are TRBV28 and TRBJ1-5; D perhaps matches TRBD1 (6 bases). CDR1 is MDHEN, CDR2 SYDVKM, per germline. This CDR3 contains 15 residues. V lost 7 bases, J lost 3 bases, and 16 bases lay in between. The CDR3 spells CASTPSGGYNQPQHF. As DNA, the CDR3 is TGTGCCAGCACCCCTTCGGGGGGCTACAATCAGCCCCAGCATTTT.